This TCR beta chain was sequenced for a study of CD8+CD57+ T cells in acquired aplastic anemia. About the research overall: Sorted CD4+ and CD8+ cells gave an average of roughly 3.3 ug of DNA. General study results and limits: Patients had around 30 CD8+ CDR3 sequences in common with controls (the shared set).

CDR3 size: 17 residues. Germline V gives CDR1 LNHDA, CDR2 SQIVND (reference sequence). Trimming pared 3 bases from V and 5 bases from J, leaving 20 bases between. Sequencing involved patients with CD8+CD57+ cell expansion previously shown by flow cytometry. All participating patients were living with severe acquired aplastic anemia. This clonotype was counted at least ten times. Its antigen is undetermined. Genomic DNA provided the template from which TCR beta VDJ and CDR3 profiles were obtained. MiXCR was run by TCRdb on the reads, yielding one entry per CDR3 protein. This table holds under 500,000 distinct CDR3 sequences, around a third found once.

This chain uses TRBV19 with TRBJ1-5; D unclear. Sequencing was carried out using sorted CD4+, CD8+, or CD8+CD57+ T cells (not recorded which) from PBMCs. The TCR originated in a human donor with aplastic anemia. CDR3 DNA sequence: TGTGCCAGTAGTATCAGCATAGCCGGGAGAATAGATCAGCCCCAGCATTTT. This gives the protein CASSISIAGRIDQPQHF.